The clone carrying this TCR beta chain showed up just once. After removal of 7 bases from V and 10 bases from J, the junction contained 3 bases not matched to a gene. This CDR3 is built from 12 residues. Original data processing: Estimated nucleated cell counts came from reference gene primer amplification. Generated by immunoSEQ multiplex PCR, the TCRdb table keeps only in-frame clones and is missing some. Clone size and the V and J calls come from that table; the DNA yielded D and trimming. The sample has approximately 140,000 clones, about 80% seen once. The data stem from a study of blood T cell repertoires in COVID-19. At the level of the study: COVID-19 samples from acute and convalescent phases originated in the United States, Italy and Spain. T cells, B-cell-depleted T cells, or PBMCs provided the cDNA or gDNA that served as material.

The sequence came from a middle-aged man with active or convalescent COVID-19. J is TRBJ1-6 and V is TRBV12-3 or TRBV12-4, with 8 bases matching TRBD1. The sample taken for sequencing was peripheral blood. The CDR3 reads CASKGQGSPLHF. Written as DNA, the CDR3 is TGTGCCAGCAAAGGACAGGGCTCACCCCTCCACTTT.